Below, 30 T cell receptor beta chains from the same sample are listed, as sequenced in a study of PD-1 blockade in classical Hodgkin lymphoma. The data were produced by immunoSEQ multiplex PCR, yet TCRdb's version contains in-frame clones alone and is incomplete. Among about 28,000 clones listed, approximately 86% were seen once. All trial patients relapsed after autologous stem cell transplantation. Thawed PBMCs underwent magnetic negative selection to obtain purified CD8+ T cells. This sample comprised CD8+ T cells from blood, obtained at baseline. The receptor source for this set is a human donor with classical Hodgkin lymphoma.

The chain joins TRBV29-1 to TRBJ2-1; 8 nucleotides line up with TRBD2. CDR3 length equals 14 residues. Germline-derived CDR1 and CDR2 are SQVTM and ANQGSEA. J lost 5 bases, V lost 7 bases, and 10 bases had no gene match. CDR3 residues: CSAFELAVHNEQFF. The CDR3 region has the DNA TGCAGCGCTTTCGAACTAGCGGTACACAATGAGCAGTTCTTC.

V gene TRBV11-2 combines with J gene TRBJ1-1; maybe TRBD1 (6 bases). V lost 2 bases, J lost 0 bases, and 16 bases lay in between. The CDR3 is 17 amino acids. In germline, CDR1 is SGHAT, CDR2 FQNNGV. The CDR3 DNA follows: TGTGCCAGCAGCTTAAGTTCGACAGGAGCGATGAACACTGAAGCTTTCTTT. Its protein is CASSLSSTGAMNTEAFF. Filled out from reference TRBV11-2 and TRBJ1-1, the complete variable domain reads EAGVAQSPRYKIIEKRQSVAFWCNPISGHATLYWYQQILGQGPKLLIQFQNNGVVDDSQLPKDRFSAERLKGVDSTLKIQPAKLEDSAVYLCASSLSSTGAMNTEAFFGQGTRLTVV.

This CDR3 reads CASSADGYEQYF. The CDR3 DNA reads as TGTGCCAGCAGCGCCGACGGTTACGAGCAGTACTTC. V usage is TRBV9 and J usage is TRBJ2-7, with D hard to call. This CDR3 has 12 residues. Germline V lookup: CDR1 SGDLS, CDR2 YYNGEE. V was trimmed by 3 bases and J by 4 bases, leaving 8 bases between them.

The chain is built from TRBV12-5 and TRBJ2-1; D call uncertain. Between the trimmed V and J ends, which lost 10 bases and 2 bases, there was a span of 9 bases. Germline lookup yields CDR1 LGHNT and CDR2 FRNRAP. The CDR3 is 12 amino acids. Here the CDR3 DNA reads TGTGCTACACGGCAGGCCTACAATGAGCAGTTCTTC. It encodes CATRQAYNEQFF.

The rearrangement joins TRBV7-3 to TRBJ2-3; the D gene is possibly TRBD2 (5 bases). Trimming took off 5 bases at V and 2 bases at J, with 14 bases between the two ends. The germline CDR1 and CDR2 sequences are SGHTA and FQGTGA. The CDR3 runs 15 residues. The CDR3 region is CASSPVAGLTDTQYF. The CDR3 DNA sequence: TGTGCCAGCAGCCCCGTGGCGGGCCTCACAGATACGCAGTATTTT.

The chain is built from TRBV14 and TRBJ1-3; no clear D. The V and J ends lost 0 bases and 4 bases respectively, with 4 bases between them. The length of the CDR3 is 13 residues. Germline V CDR1 and CDR2: SGHDN, FVKESK. Here the CDR3 reads CASSQEWGNTIYF. In DNA, the CDR3 is TGTGCCAGCAGCCAAGAGTGGGGAAACACCATATATTTT.

V is TRBV15 and J is TRBJ2-3, with 9 bases lining up with TRBD2. CDR3 length: 15 residues. CDR1 is LNHNV, CDR2 YYDKDF, per germline (reference sequence). V lost 1 base to trimming and J lost 5 bases; unmatched junction nucleotides: 4. Written as DNA, the CDR3 is TGTGCCACCAGCAGAGGCGGGAGGGCTGTAGATACGCAGTATTTT. Residues: CATSRGGRAVDTQYF.

The gene calls are TRBV11-2 and TRBJ2-1, with 7 bases that match TRBD2. CDR3 size: 12 residues. J lost 7 bases, V lost 10 bases, and 7 bases had no gene match. Germline assignment: CDR1 SGHAT and CDR2 FQNNGV. CDR3 sequence (DNA): TGTGCCACCAGGACTAGTTTGAATGAGCAGTTCTTC. This translates into CATRTSLNEQFF.

The chain joins TRBV11-1 to TRBJ2-1; the match to TRBD2 covers 8 bases. The trim removed 2 bases at V and 1 base at J, leaving 7 bases unmatched. CDR1 SGHAT and CDR2 FQDESV come from the germline V gene (reference sequence). The CDR3 is 17 amino acids. CDR3: CASSLSDPGGSYNEQFF. CDR3 DNA: TGTGCCAGCAGCTTATCGGACCCGGGAGGGTCCTACAATGAGCAGTTCTTC.

The genes are TRBV2 and TRBJ1-2; no clear D. Germline CDR1 reads SNHLY; CDR2 reads FYNNEI. Trimming stripped 8 bases from V and 1 base from J, with 2 bases between. The CDR3 is made up of 10 amino acids. The CDR3: CASLNYGYTF. The CDR3, as DNA: TGTGCCAGCCTTAACTATGGCTACACCTTC.

A single count supports this clone. This chain joins TRBV7-9 and TRBJ2-7, with a tentative D call TRBD2 (5 bases). Trimming pared 4 bases from V and 5 bases from J, leaving 12 bases between. Germline CDR1 reads SEHNR; CDR2 reads FQNEAQ (reference sequence). The CDR3 runs to 13 residues. CDR3 region: CASSSRGWDEQYF. Written as DNA, the CDR3 is TGTGCCAGCAGCTCCCGAGGGTGGGACGAGCAGTACTTC. Filled out from reference TRBV7-9 and TRBJ2-7, the complete variable domain reads DTGVSQNPRHKITKRGQNVTFRCDPISEHNRLYWYRQTLGQGPEFLTYFQNEAQLEKSRLLSDRFSAERPKGSFSTLEIQRTEQGDSAMYLCASSSRGWDEQYFGPGTRLTVT.

The V gene is TRBV5-6, the J gene TRBJ2-1; D unresolved. V gave up 5 bases and J gave up 3 bases, with 15 bases separating them. CDR3 length: 15 residues. Germline CDR1 reads SGHDT; CDR2 reads YYEEEE. CDR3 amino acids: CASSPQSADYNEQFF. Here the CDR3 DNA reads TGTGCCAGCAGTCCGCAATCAGCCGACTACAATGAGCAGTTCTTC.

This rearrangement joins TRBV19 to TRBJ2-1; 13 nucleotides align to TRBD2. Trimming at V came to 1 base and at J to 4 bases, leaving 4 bases not matched to a gene. There are 17 residues in the CDR3. From germline, CDR1 is LNHDA and CDR2 SQIVND (reference sequence). CDR3 region: CASSIGTSGRGYNEQFF. CDR3 DNA: TGTGCCAGTAGTATAGGAACTAGCGGGAGGGGTTACAATGAGCAGTTCTTC.

This sequence joins TRBV23-1 and TRBJ2-1; D possibly corresponds to TRBD2 (5 bases). TRBV23-1 is recorded as an ORF, its role being uncertain. V was cut by 4 bases and J by 3 bases, with 7 bases left in between. This CDR3 region has 13 residues. The CDR3 region has the DNA TGCGCCAGCAGTCTCGGGATCTACAATGAGCAGTTCTTC. It encodes CASSLGIYNEQFF.

CDR3: CASSDRDRRGYTF. The CDR3 bases are TGTGCCAGCAGCGACCGGGACAGACGTGGCTACACCTTC. V is TRBV4-2 and J is TRBJ1-2; 7 bases match TRBD1. Trimming took 5 bases from V and 7 from J; bases not matched to a gene: 7. This CDR3 has 13 residues. Germline loops: CDR1 LGHNA, CDR2 YNFKEQ.

The chain recombines TRBV10-2 with TRBJ2-7; weak D call: TRBD1 (5 bases). Trimming pared 7 bases from V and 1 base from J, leaving 8 bases between. CDR3 size: 12 residues. Per the germline V gene, CDR1 is WSHSY and CDR2 is SAAADI. The CDR3 here is CASMPGSYEQYF. CDR3 sequence (DNA): TGCGCCAGCATGCCAGGGTCCTACGAGCAGTACTTC.

This sequence joins TRBV6-5 and TRBJ2-7; TRBD2 matches at 8 bases. The length of the CDR3 is 15 residues. The V segment lost 3 bases and the J segment 3 bases; nucleotides outside the gene matches: 7. Per the germline V gene, CDR1 is MNHEY and CDR2 is SVGAGI. The CDR3 DNA sequence: TGTGCCAGCAGTTATGGGGCTAGCGGGTACTACGAGCAGTACTTC. Amino acids: CASSYGASGYYEQYF.

The table lists this clone with a few counts. The chain joins TRBV9 to TRBJ2-2; D is uncertain. The germline gives CDR1 SGDLS, CDR2 YYNGEE. The length of the CDR3 is 13 residues. Trimming removed 1 base from V and 0 bases from J, with 1 base in between. The CDR3 here is CASSVPNTGELFF. CDR3 DNA: TGTGCCAGCAGCGTACCGAACACCGGGGAGCTGTTTTTT.

The chain uses TRBV6-6 and TRBJ2-7, with TRBD1 matching over 8 bases. The CDR3 totals 16 residues. Unmatched junction bases numbered 10, after V lost 2 bases and J lost 4 bases. Germline CDR1 MNHNY, CDR2 SVGAGI (reference sequence). The CDR3 DNA reads as TGTGCCAGCAGTTACCTTGGTCAGGGGGCAAGGTACGAGCAGTACTTC. The encoded protein is CASSYLGQGARYEQYF.

This clone was picked up a small number of times. The chain uses TRBV30 and TRBJ1-5; the D is unclear. CDR1 is GTSNPN, CDR2 SVGIG, per germline (reference sequence). Trimming shortened V by 1 base and J by 0 bases, and 7 bases separated the two germline ends. CDR3 length equals 14 residues. The CDR3 region is CAWSGGYSNQPQHF. The CDR3 nucleotides are TGTGCCTGGAGTGGGGGATATAGCAATCAGCCCCAGCATTTT.

The J gene is TRBJ1-2, the V gene TRBV7-6, with D uncertain. The CDR3 is 13 residues long. Germline V lookup: CDR1 SGHVS, CDR2 FNYEAQ. The ends were cut back, 2 bases at V and 0 bases at J, with 4 bases in the middle. For the CDR3, the DNA is TGTGCCAGCAGCTTACTTTCTAACTATGGCTACACCTTC. Translation: CASSLLSNYGYTF.

CDR3 in DNA: TGTGCCAGCAGCTTGGAGACAGCGGGAGCCCTCACAGATACGCAGTATTTT. This gives the protein CASSLETAGALTDTQYF. The chain uses TRBV5-6 and TRBJ2-3; TRBD2 agrees at 8 bases. Germline V gene sequence: CDR1 SGHDT, CDR2 YYEEEE. This CDR3 has 17 residues. V was pared by 0 bases and J by 2 bases, with 8 bases of the junction left unmatched. Together with reference TRBV5-6 and TRBJ2-3, the CDR3 gives the full variable domain: DAGVTQSPTHLIKTRGQQVTLRCSPKSGHDTVSWYQQALGQGPQFIFQYYEEEERQRGNFPDRFSGHQFPNYSSELNVNALLLGDSALYLCASSLETAGALTDTQYFGPGTRLTVL.

The rearrangement uses TRBV2 and TRBJ1-4; unclear D gene. CDR3 length equals 15 residues. Germline CDR1 and CDR2: SNHLY and FYNNEI. V was shortened by 3 bases and J by 0 bases, with 8 bases between the two germline ends. This CDR3 reads CASSESVATNEKLFF. For the CDR3, the DNA is TGTGCCAGCAGTGAGTCTGTAGCAACTAATGAAAAACTGTTTTTT.

The chain joins TRBV29-1 to TRBJ1-1; D not resolved. Germline V gives CDR1 SQVTM, CDR2 ANQGSEA. The CDR3 runs to 14 residues. V lost 8 bases and J 3 bases, leaving 19 bases between the germline ends. This chain's CDR3 is CSFFSGSGHTEAFF. Here the CDR3 DNA reads TGCAGCTTCTTTTCGGGTTCGGGTCACACTGAAGCTTTCTTT. Using reference TRBV29-1 and TRBJ1-1 for the parts outside the CDR3, the full variable domain is SAVISQKPSRDICQRGTSLTIQCQVDSQVTMMFWYRQQPGQSLTLIATANQGSEATYESGFVIDKFPISRPNLTFSTLTVSNMSPEDSSIYLCSFFSGSGHTEAFFGQGTRLTVV.

The DNA for the CDR3 is TGTGCCAGCAGCTCCCAGGGTTTAGGGGCAACTAATGAAAAACTGTTTTTT. Translation: CASSSQGLGATNEKLFF. The rearrangement joins TRBV5-6 to TRBJ1-4; D might be TRBD1 (5 bases). From germline, CDR1 is SGHDT and CDR2 YYEEEE. The CDR3 has 17 residues. Trimming removed 3 bases at V and 0 bases at J, with 15 bases between. Drawing the rest from reference TRBV5-6 and TRBJ1-4, the complete variable domain is DAGVTQSPTHLIKTRGQQVTLRCSPKSGHDTVSWYQQALGQGPQFIFQYYEEEERQRGNFPDRFSGHQFPNYSSELNVNALLLGDSALYLCASSSQGLGATNEKLFFGSGTQLSVL.

In regard to this clone: Other DNA sequences of this sample code for an identical CDR3. The chain combines TRBV27 with TRBJ1-5; TRBD1 is a possible D gene (6 bases). This CDR3 has 14 residues. Germline CDR1 is MNHEY and CDR2 is SMNVEV (reference sequence). V dropped 5 bases and J dropped 0 bases, with 8 bases sitting between them. CDR3 sequence: CASSHRDSNQPQHF. The CDR3 DNA is TGTGCCAGCAGTCACAGGGATAGCAATCAGCCCCAGCATTTT.

The genes are TRBV5-1 and TRBJ2-7; D may be TRBD1 (6 bases). Trimming removed 0 bases at V and 0 bases at J, with 10 bases between. The CDR3 is 15 residues long. Germline V gene data show CDR1 as SGHRS and CDR2 as YFSETQ. CDR3 region: CASSLGTGTSYEQYF. The CDR3 DNA is TGCGCCAGCAGCTTGGGTACAGGGACCTCCTACGAGCAGTACTTC.

The CDR3 is CASSDSGRGADTQYF. The CDR3 DNA reads as TGTGCCAGCAGCGATAGCGGGAGGGGAGCAGATACGCAGTATTTT. V and J are TRBV9 and TRBJ2-3; 11 bases map to TRBD2. V dropped 3 bases and J dropped 4; count of bases not matched to a gene: 4. Germline V gives CDR1 SGDLS, CDR2 YYNGEE. The CDR3 is 15 residues long.

V usage is TRBV5-1 and J usage is TRBJ1-5, with D unclear. The CDR3 spans 13 residues. Germline lookup yields CDR1 SGHRS and CDR2 YFSETQ. Trimming left V 0 bases short and J 7 bases short, with 8 bases between. DNA for the CDR3: TGCGCCAGCAGCTTGGCCGGGTCCCAGCCCCAGCATTTT. Translating gives CASSLAGSQPQHF. The variable domain in full, with the rest retrieved from reference TRBV5-1 and TRBJ1-5, is KAGVTQTPRYLIKTRGQQVTLSCSPISGHRSVSWYQQTPGQGLQFLFEYFSETQRNKGNFPGRFSGRQFSNSRSEMNVSTLELGDSALYLCASSLAGSQPQHFGDGTRLSIL.

The J gene is TRBJ2-7, the V gene TRBV9, with D possibly called TRBD1 or TRBD2 (5 bases each). The CDR3 has 16 amino acids. The germline V and J ends were trimmed by 2 bases and 5 bases, with 20 bases remaining between them. CDR1 is SGDLS, CDR2 YYNGEE, per germline. The CDR3 loop reads CASSVSWDPTYDEQYF. Written as DNA, the CDR3 is TGTGCCAGCAGCGTCTCATGGGACCCAACGTATGACGAGCAGTACTTC.